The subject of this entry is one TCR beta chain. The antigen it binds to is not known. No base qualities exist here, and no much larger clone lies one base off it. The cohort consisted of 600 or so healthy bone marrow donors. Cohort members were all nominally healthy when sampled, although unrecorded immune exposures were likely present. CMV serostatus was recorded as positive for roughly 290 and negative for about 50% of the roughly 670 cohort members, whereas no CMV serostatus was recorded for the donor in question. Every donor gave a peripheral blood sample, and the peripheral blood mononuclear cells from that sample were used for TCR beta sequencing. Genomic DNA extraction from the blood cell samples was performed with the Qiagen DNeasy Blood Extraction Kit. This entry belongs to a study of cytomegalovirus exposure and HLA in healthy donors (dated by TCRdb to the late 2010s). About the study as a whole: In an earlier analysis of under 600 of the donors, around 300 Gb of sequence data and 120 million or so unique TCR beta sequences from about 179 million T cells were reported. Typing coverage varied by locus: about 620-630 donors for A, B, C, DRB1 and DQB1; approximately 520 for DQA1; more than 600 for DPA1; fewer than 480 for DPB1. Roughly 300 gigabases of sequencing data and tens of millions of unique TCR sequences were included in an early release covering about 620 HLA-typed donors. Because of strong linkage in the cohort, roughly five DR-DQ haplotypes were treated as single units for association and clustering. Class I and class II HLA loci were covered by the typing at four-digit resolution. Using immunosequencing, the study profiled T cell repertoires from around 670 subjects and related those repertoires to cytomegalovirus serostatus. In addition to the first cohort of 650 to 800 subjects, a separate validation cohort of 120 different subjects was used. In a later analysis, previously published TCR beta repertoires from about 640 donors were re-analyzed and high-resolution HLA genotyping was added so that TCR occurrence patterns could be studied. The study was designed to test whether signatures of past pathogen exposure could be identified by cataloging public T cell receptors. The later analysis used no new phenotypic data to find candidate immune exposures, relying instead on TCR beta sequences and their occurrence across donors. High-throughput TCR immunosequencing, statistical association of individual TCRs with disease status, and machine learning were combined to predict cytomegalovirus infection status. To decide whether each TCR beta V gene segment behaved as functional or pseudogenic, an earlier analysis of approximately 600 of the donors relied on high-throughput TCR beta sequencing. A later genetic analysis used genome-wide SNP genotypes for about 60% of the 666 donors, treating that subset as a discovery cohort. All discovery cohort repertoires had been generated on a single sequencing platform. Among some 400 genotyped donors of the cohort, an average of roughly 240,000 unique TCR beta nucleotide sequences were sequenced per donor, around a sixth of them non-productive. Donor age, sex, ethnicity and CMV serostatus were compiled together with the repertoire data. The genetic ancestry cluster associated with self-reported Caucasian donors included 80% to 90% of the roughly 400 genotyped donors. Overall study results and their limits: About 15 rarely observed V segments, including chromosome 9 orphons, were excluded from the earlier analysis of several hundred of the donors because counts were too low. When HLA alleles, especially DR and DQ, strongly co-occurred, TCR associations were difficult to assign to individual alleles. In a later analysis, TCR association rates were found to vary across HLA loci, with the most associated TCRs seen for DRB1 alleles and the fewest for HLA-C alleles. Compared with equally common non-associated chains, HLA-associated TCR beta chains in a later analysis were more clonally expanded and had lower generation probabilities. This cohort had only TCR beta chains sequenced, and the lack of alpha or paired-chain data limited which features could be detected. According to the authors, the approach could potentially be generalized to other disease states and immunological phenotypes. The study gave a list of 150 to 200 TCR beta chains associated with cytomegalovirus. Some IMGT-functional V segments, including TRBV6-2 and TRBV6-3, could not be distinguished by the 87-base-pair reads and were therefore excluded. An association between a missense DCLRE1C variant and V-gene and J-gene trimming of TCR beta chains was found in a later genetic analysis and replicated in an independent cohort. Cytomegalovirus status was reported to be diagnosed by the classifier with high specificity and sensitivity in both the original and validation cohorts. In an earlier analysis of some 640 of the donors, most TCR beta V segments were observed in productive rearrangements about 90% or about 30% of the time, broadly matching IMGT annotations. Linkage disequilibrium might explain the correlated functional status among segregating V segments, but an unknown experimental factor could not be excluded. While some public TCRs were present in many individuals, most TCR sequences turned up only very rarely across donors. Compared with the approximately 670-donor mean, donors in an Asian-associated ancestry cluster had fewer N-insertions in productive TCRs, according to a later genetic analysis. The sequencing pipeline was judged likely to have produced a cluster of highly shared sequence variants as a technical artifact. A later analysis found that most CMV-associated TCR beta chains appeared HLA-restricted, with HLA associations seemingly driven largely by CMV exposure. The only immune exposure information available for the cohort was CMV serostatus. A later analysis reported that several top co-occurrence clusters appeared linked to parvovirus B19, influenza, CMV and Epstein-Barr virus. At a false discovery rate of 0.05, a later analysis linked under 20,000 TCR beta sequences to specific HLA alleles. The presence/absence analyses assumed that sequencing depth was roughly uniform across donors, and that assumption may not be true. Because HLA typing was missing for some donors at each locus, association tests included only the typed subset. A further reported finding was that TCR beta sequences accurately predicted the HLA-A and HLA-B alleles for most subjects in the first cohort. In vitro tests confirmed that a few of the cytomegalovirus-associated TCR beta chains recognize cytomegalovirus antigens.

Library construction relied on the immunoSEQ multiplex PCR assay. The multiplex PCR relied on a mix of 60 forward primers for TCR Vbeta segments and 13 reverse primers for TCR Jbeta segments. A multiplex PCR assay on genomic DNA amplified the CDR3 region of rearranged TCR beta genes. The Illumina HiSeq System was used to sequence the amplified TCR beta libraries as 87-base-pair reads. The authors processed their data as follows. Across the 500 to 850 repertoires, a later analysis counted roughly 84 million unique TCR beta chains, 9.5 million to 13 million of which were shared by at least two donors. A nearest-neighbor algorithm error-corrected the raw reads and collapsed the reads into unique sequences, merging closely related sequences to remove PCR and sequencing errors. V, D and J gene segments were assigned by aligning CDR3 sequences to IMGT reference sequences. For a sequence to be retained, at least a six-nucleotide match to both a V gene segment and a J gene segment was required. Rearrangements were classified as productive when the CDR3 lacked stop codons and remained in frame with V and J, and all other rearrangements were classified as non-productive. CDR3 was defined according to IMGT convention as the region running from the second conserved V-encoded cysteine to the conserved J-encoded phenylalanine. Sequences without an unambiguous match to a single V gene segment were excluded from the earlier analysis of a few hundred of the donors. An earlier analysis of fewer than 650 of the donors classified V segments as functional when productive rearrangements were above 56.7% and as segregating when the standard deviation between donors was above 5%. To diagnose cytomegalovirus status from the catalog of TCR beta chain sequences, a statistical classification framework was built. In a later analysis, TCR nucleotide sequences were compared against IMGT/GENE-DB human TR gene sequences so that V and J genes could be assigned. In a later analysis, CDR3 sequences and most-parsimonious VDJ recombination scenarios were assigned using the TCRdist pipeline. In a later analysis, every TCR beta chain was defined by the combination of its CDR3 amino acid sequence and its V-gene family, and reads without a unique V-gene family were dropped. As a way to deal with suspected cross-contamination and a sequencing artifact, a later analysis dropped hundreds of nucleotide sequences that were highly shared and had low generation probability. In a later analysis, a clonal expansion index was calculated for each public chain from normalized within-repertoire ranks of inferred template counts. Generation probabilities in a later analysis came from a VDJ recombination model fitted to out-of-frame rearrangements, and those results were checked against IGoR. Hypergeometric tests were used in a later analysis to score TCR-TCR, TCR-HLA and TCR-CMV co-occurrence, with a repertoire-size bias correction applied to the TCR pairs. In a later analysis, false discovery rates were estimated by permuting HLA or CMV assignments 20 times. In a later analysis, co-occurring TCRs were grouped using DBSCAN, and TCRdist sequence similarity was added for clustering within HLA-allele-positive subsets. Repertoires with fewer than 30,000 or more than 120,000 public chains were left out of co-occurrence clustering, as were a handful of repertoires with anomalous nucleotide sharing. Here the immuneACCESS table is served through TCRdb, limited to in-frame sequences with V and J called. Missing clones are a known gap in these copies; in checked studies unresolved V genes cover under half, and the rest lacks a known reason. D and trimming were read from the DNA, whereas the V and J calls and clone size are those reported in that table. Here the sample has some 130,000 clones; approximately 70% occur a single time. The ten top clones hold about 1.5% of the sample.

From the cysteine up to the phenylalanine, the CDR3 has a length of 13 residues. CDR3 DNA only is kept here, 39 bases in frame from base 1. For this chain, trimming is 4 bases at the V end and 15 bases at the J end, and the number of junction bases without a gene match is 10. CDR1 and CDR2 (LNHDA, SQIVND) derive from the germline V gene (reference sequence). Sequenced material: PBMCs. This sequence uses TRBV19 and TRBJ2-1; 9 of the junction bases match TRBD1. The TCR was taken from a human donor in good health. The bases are TGTGCCAGTAGTAACTTAGGACAGGGGAGGGCGTTCTTC. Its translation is CASSNLGQGRAFF.